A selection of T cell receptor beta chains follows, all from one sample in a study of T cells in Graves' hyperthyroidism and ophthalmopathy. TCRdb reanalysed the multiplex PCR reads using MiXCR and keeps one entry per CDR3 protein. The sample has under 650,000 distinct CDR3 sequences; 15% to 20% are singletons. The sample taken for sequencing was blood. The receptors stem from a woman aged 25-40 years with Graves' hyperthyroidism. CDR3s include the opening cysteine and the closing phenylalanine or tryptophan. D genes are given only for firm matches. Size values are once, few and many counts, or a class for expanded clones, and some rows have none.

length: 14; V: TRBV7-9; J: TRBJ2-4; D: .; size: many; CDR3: CASSLGLAKNIQYF; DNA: TGTGCCAGCAGCTTAGGATTAGCCAAAAACATTCAGTACTTC
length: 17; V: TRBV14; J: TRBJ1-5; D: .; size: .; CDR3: CASSQEEQGKSNQPQHF; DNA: TGTGCCAGCAGCCAAGAGGAGCAGGGGAAGAGCAATCAGCCCCAGCATTTT
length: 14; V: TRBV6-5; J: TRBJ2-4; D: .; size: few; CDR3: CASSYSVAADIQYF; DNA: TGTGCCAGCAGTTACTCGGTGGCTGCGGACATTCAGTACTTC
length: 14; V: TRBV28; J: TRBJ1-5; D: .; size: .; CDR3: CASSPHRDNQPQHF; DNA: TGTGCCAGCAGTCCCCACAGAGACAATCAGCCCCAGCATTTT
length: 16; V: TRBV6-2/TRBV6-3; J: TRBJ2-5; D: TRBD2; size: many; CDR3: CASSKRTSGIYETQYF; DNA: TGTGCCAGCAGTAAACGGACTAGCGGGATATATGAGACCCAGTACTTC
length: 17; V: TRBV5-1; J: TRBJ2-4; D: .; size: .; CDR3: CASSLVGQGRVKNIQYF; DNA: TGCGCCAGCAGCTTGGTGGGGCAGGGGCGAGTCAAAAACATTCAGTACTTC
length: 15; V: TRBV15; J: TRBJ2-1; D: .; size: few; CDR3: CATSSFSASYNEQFF; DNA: TGTGCCACCAGCAGCTTTAGTGCCTCCTACAATGAGCAGTTCTTC
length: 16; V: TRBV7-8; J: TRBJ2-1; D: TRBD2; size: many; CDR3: CASSPPGRESYNEQFF; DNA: TGTGCCAGCAGCCCCCCGGGGCGGGAGTCCTACAATGAGCAGTTCTTC
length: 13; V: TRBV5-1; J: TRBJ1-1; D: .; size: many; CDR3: CASSLMINTEAFF; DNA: TGCGCCAGCAGCTTGATGATTAACACTGAAGCTTTCTTT
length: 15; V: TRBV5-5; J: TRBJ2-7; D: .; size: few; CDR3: CASSFGGTDPYEQYF; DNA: TGTGCCAGCAGCTTCGGGGGGACAGACCCCTACGAGCAGTACTTC
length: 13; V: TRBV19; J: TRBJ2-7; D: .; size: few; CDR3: CASSMGASYEQYF; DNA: TGTGCCAGTAGTATGGGGGCCTCCTACGAGCAGTACTTC
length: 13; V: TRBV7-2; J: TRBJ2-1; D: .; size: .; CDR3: CASSLVSLGEQFF; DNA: TGTGCCAGCAGCTTAGTATCCCTGGGTGAGCAGTTCTTC
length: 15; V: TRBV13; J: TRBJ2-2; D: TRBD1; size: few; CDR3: CASSPRTGRTGELFF; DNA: TGTGCCAGCAGCCCTCGGACAGGGAGAACCGGGGAGCTGTTTTTT
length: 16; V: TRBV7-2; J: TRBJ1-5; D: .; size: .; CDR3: CASSPGVGIGNQPQHF; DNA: TGTGCCAGCAGCCCTGGCGTGGGGATTGGCAATCAGCCCCAGCATTTT
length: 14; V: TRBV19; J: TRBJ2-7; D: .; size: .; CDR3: CASSPLQHQGEQYF; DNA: TGTGCCAGTAGTCCTTTACAACACCAAGGGGAGCAGTACTTC
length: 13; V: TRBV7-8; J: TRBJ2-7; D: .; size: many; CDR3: CASSLAASYEQYF; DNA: TGTGCCAGCAGTTTAGCGGCTTCCTACGAGCAGTACTTC
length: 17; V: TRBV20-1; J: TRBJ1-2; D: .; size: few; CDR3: CSASSEDLTFLDYGYTF; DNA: TGCAGTGCTAGTAGTGAAGACTTAACCTTTCTCGACTATGGCTACACCTTC
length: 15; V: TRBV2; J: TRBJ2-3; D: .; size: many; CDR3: CASSESQHYTDTQYF; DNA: TGTGCCAGCAGTGAATCACAGCATTACACAGATACGCAGTATTTT
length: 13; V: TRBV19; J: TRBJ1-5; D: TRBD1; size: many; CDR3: CASSIDRDQPQHF; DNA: TGTGCCAGCAGCATCGACAGGGATCAGCCCCAGCATTTT
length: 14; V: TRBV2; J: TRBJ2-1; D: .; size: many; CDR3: CASSEVAVYNEQFF; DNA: TGTGCCAGCAGTGAAGTAGCGGTCTACAATGAGCAGTTCTTC
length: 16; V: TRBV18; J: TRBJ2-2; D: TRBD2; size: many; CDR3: CASSPSSGRSTGELFF; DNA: TGTGCCAGCTCACCGTCTAGCGGGAGGTCCACCGGGGAGCTGTTTTTT
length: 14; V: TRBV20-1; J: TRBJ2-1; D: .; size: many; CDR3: CSARDIDSYNEQFF; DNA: TGCAGTGCTAGAGATATAGACTCCTACAATGAGCAGTTCTTC
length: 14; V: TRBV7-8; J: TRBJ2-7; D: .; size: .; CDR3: CASSLTPTAYEQYF; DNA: TGTGCCAGCAGCTTGACCCCGACAGCCTACGAGCAGTACTTC
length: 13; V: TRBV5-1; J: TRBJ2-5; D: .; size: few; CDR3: CASSSRLGETQYF; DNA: TGCGCCAGCAGCTCTCGCTTGGGGGAGACCCAGTACTTC
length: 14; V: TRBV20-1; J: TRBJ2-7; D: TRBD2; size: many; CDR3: CSARVPAGTYEQYF; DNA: TGCAGTGCTAGAGTCCCAGCGGGAACCTACGAGCAGTACTTC
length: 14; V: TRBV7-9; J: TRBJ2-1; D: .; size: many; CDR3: CASSLALGYNEQFF; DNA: TGTGCCAGCAGCTTAGCGCTGGGGTACAATGAGCAGTTCTTC
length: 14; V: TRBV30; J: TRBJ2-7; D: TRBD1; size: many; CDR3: CAWSSGTGLSGQYF; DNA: TGTGCCTGGAGTTCCGGGACAGGGCTCTCGGGGCAGTACTTC
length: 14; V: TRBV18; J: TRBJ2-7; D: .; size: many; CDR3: CASSPPGQVREQYF; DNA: TGTGCCAGCTCACCCCCTGGTCAGGTGCGCGAGCAGTACTTC
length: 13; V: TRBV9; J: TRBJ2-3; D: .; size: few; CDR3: CASSVSEGNTQYF; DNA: TGTGCCAGCAGCGTATCAGAAGGAAATACGCAGTATTTT
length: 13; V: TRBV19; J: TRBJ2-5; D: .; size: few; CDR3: CATRKQGSGTQYF; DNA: TGTGCCACCAGAAAACAGGGATCAGGGACCCAGTACTTC
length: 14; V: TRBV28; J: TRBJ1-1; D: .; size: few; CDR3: CASSRPRGLPKAFF; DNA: TGTGCCAGCAGTCGCCCCAGAGGATTACCAAAAGCTTTCTTT
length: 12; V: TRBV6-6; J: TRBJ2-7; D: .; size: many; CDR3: CASSYGGHEQYF; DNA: TGTGCCAGCAGTTACGGGGGACACGAGCAGTACTTC
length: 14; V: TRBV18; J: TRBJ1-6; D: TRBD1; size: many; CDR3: CASSRDRENSPLHF; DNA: TGTGCCAGCTCACGGGACAGAGAGAATTCACCCCTCCACTTT
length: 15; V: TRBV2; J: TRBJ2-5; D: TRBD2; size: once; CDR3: CASSEGLAAKETQYF; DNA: TGTGCCAGCAGTGAGGGACTAGCGGCTAAAGAGACCCAGTACTTC
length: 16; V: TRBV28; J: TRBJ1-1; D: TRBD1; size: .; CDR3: CASSKAPGQGGTEAFF; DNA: TGTGCCAGCAGTAAAGCTCCGGGACAGGGCGGCACTGAAGCTTTCTTT
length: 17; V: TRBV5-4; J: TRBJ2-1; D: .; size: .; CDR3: CASNLYSEWRYHNEQFF; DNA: TGTGCCAGCAACCTTTACTCAGAGTGGAGATACCACAATGAGCAGTTCTTC
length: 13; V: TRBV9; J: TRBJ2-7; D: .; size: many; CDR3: CASSVASSYEQYF; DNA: TGTGCCAGCAGCGTAGCCTCCTCCTACGAGCAGTACTTC
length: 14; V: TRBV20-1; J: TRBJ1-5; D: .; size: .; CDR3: CSAEGRALNQPQHF; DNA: TGCAGTGCTGAGGGGCGGGCACTGAATCAGCCCCAGCATTTT
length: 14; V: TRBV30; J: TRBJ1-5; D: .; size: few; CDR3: CAWSVGGVGQPQHF; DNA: TGTGCCTGGAGTGTCGGGGGGGTGGGTCAGCCCCAGCATTTT
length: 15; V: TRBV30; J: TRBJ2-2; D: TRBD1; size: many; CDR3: CAWSLTGVDTGELFF; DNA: TGTGCCTGGAGTCTTACAGGGGTTGACACCGGGGAGCTGTTTTTT
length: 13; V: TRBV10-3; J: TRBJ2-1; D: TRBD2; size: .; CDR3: CAIKELAGNEQFF; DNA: TGTGCCATCAAAGAGCTAGCGGGAAATGAGCAGTTCTTC
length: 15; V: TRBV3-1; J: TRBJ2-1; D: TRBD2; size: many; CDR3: CASSQDPGLANEQFF; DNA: TGTGCCAGCAGCCAAGATCCAGGACTAGCGAATGAGCAGTTCTTC
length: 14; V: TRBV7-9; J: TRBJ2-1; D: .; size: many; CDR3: CASSLQGFDNEQFF; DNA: TGTGCCAGCAGCTTACAGGGGTTCGACAATGAGCAGTTCTTC
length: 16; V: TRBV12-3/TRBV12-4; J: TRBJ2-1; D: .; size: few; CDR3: CASSLRGTLLPMEQFF; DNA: TGTGCCAGCAGTTTAAGGGGGACGCTCCTTCCAATGGAGCAGTTCTTC
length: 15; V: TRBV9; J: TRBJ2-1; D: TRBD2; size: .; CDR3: CASSVVTSGANEQFF; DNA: TGTGCCAGCAGCGTAGTTACTAGCGGGGCCAATGAGCAGTTCTTC
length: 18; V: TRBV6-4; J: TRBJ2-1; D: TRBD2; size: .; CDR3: CASSELAGALGSYNEQFF; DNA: TGTGCCAGCAGTGAACTAGCGGGAGCATTGGGCTCCTACAATGAGCAGTTCTTC
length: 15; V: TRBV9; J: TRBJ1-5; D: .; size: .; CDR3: CASSAGPKGNQPQHF; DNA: TGTGCCAGCAGCGCGGGGCCAAAGGGCAATCAGCCCCAGCATTTT
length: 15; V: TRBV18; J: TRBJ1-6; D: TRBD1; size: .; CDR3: CASSTGTGSNSPLHF; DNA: TGTGCCAGCTCAACCGGGACAGGGAGCAATTCACCCCTCCACTTT
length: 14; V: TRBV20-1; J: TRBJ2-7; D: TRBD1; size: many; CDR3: CSARPGQGPYEQYF; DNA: TGCAGTGCAAGGCCGGGACAGGGTCCCTACGAGCAGTACTTC
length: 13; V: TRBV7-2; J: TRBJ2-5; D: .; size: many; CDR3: CASSFNGQETQYF; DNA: TGTGCCAGCAGCTTTAATGGGCAAGAGACCCAGTACTTC
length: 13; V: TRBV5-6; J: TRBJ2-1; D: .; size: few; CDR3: CASSSGPSYEQFF; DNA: TGTGCCAGCAGCTCCGGACCCTCCTATGAGCAGTTCTTC
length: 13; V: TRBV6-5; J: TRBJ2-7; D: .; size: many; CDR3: CASSYNTGYEQYF; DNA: TGTGCCAGCAGTTACAACACAGGGTACGAGCAGTACTTC
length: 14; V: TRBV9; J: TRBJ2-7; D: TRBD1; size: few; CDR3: CASSSGQGASEQYF; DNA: TGTGCCAGCAGCTCTGGACAGGGGGCCTCCGAGCAGTACTTC
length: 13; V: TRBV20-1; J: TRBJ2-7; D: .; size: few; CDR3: CSASGLAPYEQYF; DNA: TGCAGTGCTAGCGGTCTCGCCCCCTACGAGCAGTACTTC
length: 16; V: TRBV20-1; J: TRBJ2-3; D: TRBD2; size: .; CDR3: CSVPRGTSGSTDTQYF; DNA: TGCAGTGTCCCAAGAGGAACTAGCGGGAGTACAGATACGCAGTATTTT
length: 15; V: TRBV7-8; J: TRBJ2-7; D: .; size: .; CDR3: CASSQEAHLRGGQYF; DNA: TGCGCCAGCAGTCAAGAAGCCCACCTCCGCGGCGGGCAGTACTTC
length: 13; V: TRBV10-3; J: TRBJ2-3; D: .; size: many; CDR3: CAIRDGSEDTQYF; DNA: TGTGCCATCAGAGACGGGAGCGAGGATACGCAGTATTTT
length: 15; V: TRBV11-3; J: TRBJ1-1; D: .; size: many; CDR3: CASSDQGTSNTEAFF; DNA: TGTGCCAGCAGCGACCAGGGGACTTCGAACACTGAAGCTTTCTTT
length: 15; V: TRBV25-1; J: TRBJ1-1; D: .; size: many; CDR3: CASSNPTAPNTEAFF; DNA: TGTGCCAGCAGTAACCCAACAGCTCCGAACACTGAAGCTTTCTTT
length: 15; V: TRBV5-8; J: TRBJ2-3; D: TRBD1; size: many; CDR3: CASSTGQGVTDTQYF; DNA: TGTGCCAGCAGCACTGGACAGGGGGTTACAGATACGCAGTATTTT